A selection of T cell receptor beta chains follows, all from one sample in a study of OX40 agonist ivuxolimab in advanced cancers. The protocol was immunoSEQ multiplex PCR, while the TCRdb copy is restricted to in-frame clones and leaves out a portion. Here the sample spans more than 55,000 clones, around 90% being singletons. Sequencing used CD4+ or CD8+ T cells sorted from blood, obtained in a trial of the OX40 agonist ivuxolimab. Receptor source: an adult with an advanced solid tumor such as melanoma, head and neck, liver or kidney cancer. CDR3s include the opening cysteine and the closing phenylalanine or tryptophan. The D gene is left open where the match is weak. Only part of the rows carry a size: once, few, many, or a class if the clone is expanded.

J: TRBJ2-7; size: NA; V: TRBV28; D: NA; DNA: TGTGCCAGCAGCCCTATGCACTCGTACGAGCAGTACTTC; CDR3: CASSPMHSYEQYF
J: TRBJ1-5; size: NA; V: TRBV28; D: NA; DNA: TGTGCCAGCAGTTTCTTAGGGAGCAATCAGCCCCAGCATTTT; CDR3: CASSFLGSNQPQHF
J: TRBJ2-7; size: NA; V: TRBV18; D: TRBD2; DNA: TGTGCCAGCTCATCCCTGACTAGCGGGCCCTCCTACGAGCAGTACTTC; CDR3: CASSSLTSGPSYEQYF
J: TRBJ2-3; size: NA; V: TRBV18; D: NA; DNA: TGTGCCACCTCAGGAAAGGAGAGCACAGATACGCAGTATTTT; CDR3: CATSGKESTDTQYF
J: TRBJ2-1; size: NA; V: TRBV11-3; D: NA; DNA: TGTGCCAGCAGCCTCTACGATAACAATGAGCAGTTCTTC; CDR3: CASSLYDNNEQFF
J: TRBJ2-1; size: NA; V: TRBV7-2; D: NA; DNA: TGTGCCAGCAGCACTCTTAATGAGCAGTTCTTC; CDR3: CASSTLNEQFF
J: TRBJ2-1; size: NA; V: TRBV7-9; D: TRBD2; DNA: TGTGCCAGCAGCTTATCTAGCGGGAGTAGTACAGCGGATGAGCAGTTCTTC; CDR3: CASSLSSGSSTADEQFF
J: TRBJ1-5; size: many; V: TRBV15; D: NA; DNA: TGTGCCACCAGCAGAGATGGGGTAGGCAATCAGCCCCAGCATTTT; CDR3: CATSRDGVGNQPQHF
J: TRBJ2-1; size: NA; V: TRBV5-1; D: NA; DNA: TGCGCCAGCAGCTTGGTGTGGGGGAGTGGGGGAAATGAGCAGTTCTTC; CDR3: CASSLVWGSGGNEQFF
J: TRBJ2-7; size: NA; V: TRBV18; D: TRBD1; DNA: TGTGCCAGCTCACCATCGACAGGGGGCTACGAGCAGTACTTC; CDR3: CASSPSTGGYEQYF
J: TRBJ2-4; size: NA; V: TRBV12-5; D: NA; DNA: TGTGCTAGTGGTTTGGTAGTTAGTGGCGGGGACATTCAGTACTTC; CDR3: CASGLVVSGGDIQYF
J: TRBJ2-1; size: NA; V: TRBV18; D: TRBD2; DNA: TGTGCCAGCTCACCCCCCGGGCTAGCGGGAAGGGATGAGCAGTTCTTC; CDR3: CASSPPGLAGRDEQFF
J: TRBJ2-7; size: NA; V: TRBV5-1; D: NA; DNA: TGCGCCAGCAGCTTGCCCCAACCCTCCGGGGAGCAGTACTTC; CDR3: CASSLPQPSGEQYF
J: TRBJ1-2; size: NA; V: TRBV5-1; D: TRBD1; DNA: TGCGCCAGCAGCCTTGTGACAGGGGGCTATGGCTACACCTTC; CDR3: CASSLVTGGYGYTF
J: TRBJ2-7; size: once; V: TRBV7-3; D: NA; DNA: TGTGCCAGCAGCTTATTCCCCCCAACACGGGAACACTACGAGCAGTACTTC; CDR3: CASSLFPPTREHYEQYF
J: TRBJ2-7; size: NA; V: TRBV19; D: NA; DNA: TGTGCCAGTCAACGGGACCCGAGCTCCTACGAGCAGTACTTC; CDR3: CASQRDPSSYEQYF
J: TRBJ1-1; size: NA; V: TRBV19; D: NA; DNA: TGTGCCAGTAGGGGGAAGGGCCCGGTGACTGAAGCTTTCTTT; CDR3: CASRGKGPVTEAFF
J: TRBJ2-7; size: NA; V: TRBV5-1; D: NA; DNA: TGCGCCAGCAGCTTGGGAAGCGGCGAGCAGTACTTC; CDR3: CASSLGSGEQYF
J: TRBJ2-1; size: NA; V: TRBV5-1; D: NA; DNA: TGCGCCAGCAGCTTGACCGGGAGTTTCTACAATGAGCAGTTCTTC; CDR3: CASSLTGSFYNEQFF
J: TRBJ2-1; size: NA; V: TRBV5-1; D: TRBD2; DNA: TGCGCCAGCAGCTTGGATGTCGGGAGGGTTAACAATGAGCAGTTCTTC; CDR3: CASSLDVGRVNNEQFF
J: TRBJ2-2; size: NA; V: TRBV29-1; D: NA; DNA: TGCAGCGTTGGAAGGAGGGCCACCGGGGAGCTGTTTTTT; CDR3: CSVGRRATGELFF
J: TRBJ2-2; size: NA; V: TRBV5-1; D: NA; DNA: TGCGCCAGCAGCTTGGAAGGGGGCACCGGGGAGCTGTTTTTT; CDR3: CASSLEGGTGELFF
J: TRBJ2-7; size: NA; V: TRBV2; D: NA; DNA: TGTGCCAGCAGTCCGAACTCCTACGAGCAGTACTTC; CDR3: CASSPNSYEQYF
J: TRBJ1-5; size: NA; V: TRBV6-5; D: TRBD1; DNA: TGTGCCAGCAGCCCCGCAGGGGGCATCAATCAGCCCCAGCATTTT; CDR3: CASSPAGGINQPQHF
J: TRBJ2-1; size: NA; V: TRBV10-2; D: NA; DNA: TGCGCCAGCATGGTGGACTCCTATTACAATGAGCAGTTCTTC; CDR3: CASMVDSYYNEQFF
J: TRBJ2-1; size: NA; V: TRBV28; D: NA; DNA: TGTGCCAGCAGTTCCCCAATTCCCACTAGTTACAATGAGCAGTTCTTC; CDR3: CASSSPIPTSYNEQFF